This is a list of T cell receptor beta chains from one sample in a study of graft-versus-host responses after intestinal transplantation. The method was immunoSEQ multiplex PCR; TCRdb's version includes in-frame clones alone and lacks a portion of them. The table shows some 90,000 clones, with 80% to 95% occurring only once. These receptors have no known antigen. The sequences come from unstimulated CD8+ T cells sorted from spleen or lymph node cells, collected before intestinal transplant. These receptors all stem from a human donor who received an intestinal transplant. Each CDR3 is given with its conserved first and last residue. D genes are given only for firm matches. A row's size may be missing; if present it is once, few, many or a size class.

NA	TRBV2	NA	TRBJ2-1	TGTGCCAGCAGTGGAGGCTCCTACAATGAGCAGTTCTTC	CASSGGSYNEQFF
NA	TRBV28	NA	TRBJ2-6	TGTGCCAGCAGTTTTACTTTCTCTGGGGCCAACGTCCTGACTTTC	CASSFTFSGANVLTF
NA	TRBV10-1	TRBD2	TRBJ2-7	TGCGCCAGCAGTGGGAGCGGGAGGTACGAGCAGTACTTC	CASSGSGRYEQYF
NA	TRBV4-1	NA	TRBJ1-2	TGCGCCAGCAGTAAACCTGGACGGATTAACTATGGCTACACCTTC	CASSKPGRINYGYTF
NA	TRBV11-2	NA	TRBJ2-5	TGTGCCAGCAGCTTAGATCACGAGGCAGGGGTGGAGGAGACCCAGTACTTC	CASSLDHEAGVEETQYF
NA	TRBV21-1	NA	TRBJ2-7	TGTGCCAGCAGCCCCCGGGACAGGTCGAACGAGCAGTACTTC	CASSPRDRSNEQYF
NA	TRBV6-5	NA	TRBJ2-1	TGTGCCAGCAGTTACTCGATTGGTGTCAATGAGCAGTTCTTC	CASSYSIGVNEQFF
NA	TRBV4-1	NA	TRBJ2-1	TGCGCCAGCAGCCATTACAATGAGCAGTTCTTC	CASSHYNEQFF
NA	TRBV5-1	TRBD1	TRBJ1-6	TGCGCCAGCAGCTGGAAGGGACAGTTGGGCTATAATTCACCCCTCCACTTT	CASSWKGQLGYNSPLHF
NA	TRBV5-1	TRBD2	TRBJ2-1	TGCGCCAGCTCACGGGAGGGCCCCTACAATGAGCAGTTCTTC	CASSREGPYNEQFF
NA	TRBV5-3	NA	TRBJ1-2	TGTGCCAGATGGACGTCAATGGTGAGAAAGACCTATGGCTACACCTTC	CARWTSMVRKTYGYTF
NA	TRBV9	NA	TRBJ2-2	TGTGCCAGCAGCGTTGGCGGAACGAACACCGGGGAGCTGTTTTTT	CASSVGGTNTGELFF
NA	TRBV7-9	TRBD1	TRBJ1-2	TGTGCCAGCAGACCCGCCGGGACAGCCTATGGCTACACCTTC	CASRPAGTAYGYTF
NA	TRBV4-2	NA	TRBJ2-7	TGTGCCAGCAGCCAAGAATGGCAGGAAACCTACGAGCAGTACTTC	CASSQEWQETYEQYF
once	TRBV7-7	TRBD2	TRBJ2-1	TGTGCCAGCAGCCCCCAGACTAGCGCCCAATACAATGAGCAGTTCTTC	CASSPQTSAQYNEQFF
NA	TRBV6-1	TRBD1	TRBJ2-3	TGTGCCAGCAGGTCAGGGGGCAGCACAGATACGCAGTATTTT	CASRSGGSTDTQYF
NA	TRBV5-1	NA	TRBJ2-7	TGCGCCAGCAGCTTGAGGCCCCCTGCTTACGAGCAGTACTTC	CASSLRPPAYEQYF